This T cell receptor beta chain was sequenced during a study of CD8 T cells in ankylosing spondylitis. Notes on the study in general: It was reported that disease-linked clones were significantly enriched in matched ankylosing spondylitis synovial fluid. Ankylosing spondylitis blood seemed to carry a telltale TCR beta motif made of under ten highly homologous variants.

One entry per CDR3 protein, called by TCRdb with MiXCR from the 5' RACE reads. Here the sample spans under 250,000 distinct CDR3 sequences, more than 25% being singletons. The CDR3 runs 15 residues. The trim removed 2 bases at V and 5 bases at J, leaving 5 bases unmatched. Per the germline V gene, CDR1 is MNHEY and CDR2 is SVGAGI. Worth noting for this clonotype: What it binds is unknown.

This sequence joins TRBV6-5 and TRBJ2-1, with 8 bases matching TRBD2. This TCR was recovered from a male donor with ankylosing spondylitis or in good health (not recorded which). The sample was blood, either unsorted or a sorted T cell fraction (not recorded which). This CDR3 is CASSYLAGGNNEQFF. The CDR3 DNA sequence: TGTGCCAGCAGTTACCTAGCGGGCGGAAACAATGAGCAGTTCTTC.